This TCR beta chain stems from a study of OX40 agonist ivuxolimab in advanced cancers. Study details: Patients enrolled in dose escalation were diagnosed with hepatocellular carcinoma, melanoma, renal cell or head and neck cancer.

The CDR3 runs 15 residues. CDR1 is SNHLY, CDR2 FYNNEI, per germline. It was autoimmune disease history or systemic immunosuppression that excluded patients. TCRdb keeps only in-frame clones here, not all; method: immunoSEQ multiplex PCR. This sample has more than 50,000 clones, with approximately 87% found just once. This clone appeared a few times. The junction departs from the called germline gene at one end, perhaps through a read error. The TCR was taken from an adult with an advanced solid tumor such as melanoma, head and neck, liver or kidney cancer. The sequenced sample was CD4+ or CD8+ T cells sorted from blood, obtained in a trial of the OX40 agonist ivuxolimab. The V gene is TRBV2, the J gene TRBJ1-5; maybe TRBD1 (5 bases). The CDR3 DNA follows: TGTGCCAGCAGAGAAGGGCGAGGGGCGCGTCAGCCCCAGCATTTT. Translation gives CASREGRGARQPQHF.